This TCR beta chain was recorded in a study of shared clonotypes between healthy human individuals. Across the whole study: Each donor's CD8 memory used one plate, CD8 naive two, each CD4 subset three. Findings and limits, study-wide: It was the non-shared clonotypes that had lower generation probabilities than clonotypes shared by all four donors. Compared with memory subsets, naive subsets generally had larger estimated richness.

A remark on this clone: Its cognate antigen is unknown.

Per the germline V gene, CDR1 is SGHTA and CDR2 is FQGTGA. V dropped 2 bases and J dropped 5 bases, with 16 bases sitting between them. The length of the CDR3 is 16 residues. TCRdb's table, derived via immunoSEQ multiplex PCR, lists solely in-frame clones and lacks some. The data show some 2,500,000 clones, with approximately 90% seen just once and 0.3% to 0.45% held by the top ten. Negatively enriched CD4+ T cells were divided by CD45RA into naive and memory. This sequence joins TRBV7-3 and TRBJ2-1; D could derive from TRBD1 or TRBD2 (6 bases each). Sequences were obtained from naive CD4+ T cells from PBMCs. Subset of the sample: CD45RA+ positively selected. This clonotype originated in a man between 18 and 29 years old in good health. Some clones in this sample may be carry-over from other donors' samples. CDR3 sequence reads: CASSLSGARVNNEQFF. CDR3 nucleotide sequence: TGTGCCAGCAGCTTATCGGGGGCCAGGGTCAACAATGAGCAGTTCTTC.